This is a list of T cell receptor beta chains from one sample in a study of blood T cell repertoires in COVID-19. Some clones are missing from TCRdb's copy, which holds only in-frame ones; the method was immunoSEQ multiplex PCR. The table lists 350,000 to 450,000 clones, roughly 88% of them singletons, with around 1.5% in the top ten. What was sequenced was PBMCs or T cells enriched from blood (not recorded which). The source is a woman younger than 35 who had been exposed to COVID-19. Both conserved end residues are part of each CDR3. A D gene is named only where the DNA matches it firmly. Clone size is shown for a subset of rows, as once, few, many or a class of expanded clone.

clone size	J gene	D gene	V gene	CDR3 DNA	CDR3 protein
.	TRBJ1-2	.	TRBV15	TGTGCCACCAGCGACCCCAGGATCCCTAACTATGGCTACACCTTC	CATSDPRIPNYGYTF
once	TRBJ2-3	TRBD2	TRBV4-3	TGCGCCAGCAGTCATCGACTAGCGGGGGGAGGAGATACGCAGTATTTT	CASSHRLAGGGDTQYF
.	TRBJ1-5	.	TRBV6-2/TRBV6-3	TGTGCCAGCAGTTACGGGGAGAGGAGGCAGCCCCAGCATTTT	CASSYGERRQPQHF
few	TRBJ2-3	.	TRBV3-1/TRBV3-2	TGTGCCAGCAGCCCACCCGAAAGGGGTTGGACAACTAGCACAGATACGCAGTATTTT	CASSPPERGWTTSTDTQYF
.	TRBJ2-3	.	TRBV19	TGTGCCAGTAGTACAGCGGTGGTCACAGATACGCAGTATTTT	CASSTAVVTDTQYF
.	TRBJ2-1	TRBD1	TRBV28	TGTGCCAGCAGTTTATTCCCACAGGGGCCCAATGAGCAGTTCTTC	CASSLFPQGPNEQFF
.	TRBJ1-3	.	TRBV14	TGTGCCAGCAGCCCCCTCGGGGGTAAGGCTGTTTTAGGAAACACCATATATTTT	CASSPLGGKAVLGNTIYF
.	TRBJ2-7	.	TRBV6-4	TGTGCCAGCAGTAGAAAAGGGACTGAATCCTACGAGCAGTACTTC	CASSRKGTESYEQYF
.	TRBJ2-1	.	TRBV5-1	TGCGCCAGCAGCAGCCCGACAGCCTACAATGAGCAGTTCTTC	CASSSPTAYNEQFF
.	TRBJ2-1	TRBD2	TRBV11-2	TGTGCCAGCAGCCCAAGCGGGGGGGCCAACAATGAGCAGTTCTTC	CASSPSGGANNEQFF
.	TRBJ2-1	TRBD2	TRBV9	TGTGCCAGCAGCGCGGGGAGGGCCCCTATCAATGAGCAGTTCTTC	CASSAGRAPINEQFF
.	TRBJ2-7	.	TRBV7-6	TGTGCCAGCAGCTTAGCCCCACAGGGCGAGCAGTACTTC	CASSLAPQGEQYF
.	TRBJ2-7	TRBD1	TRBV28	TGTGCCAGTTACGGGACAGGGAAAGGTGGTGCTCCCGAGCAGTACTTC	CASYGTGKGGAPEQYF
once	TRBJ2-3	TRBD1	TRBV13	TGTGCCAGCAGCCTAGAGACAGGGGCTTTAGATACGCAGTATTTT	CASSLETGALDTQYF
once	TRBJ2-7	.	TRBV19	TGTGCCAGTAGTACGAGCTCCTACGAGCAGTACTTC	CASSTSSYEQYF
.	TRBJ1-1	.	TRBV30	TGTGCCTGGAGTGTACCCGGGGAAGCTTTCTTT	CAWSVPGEAFF
few	TRBJ2-7	TRBD1	TRBV4-3	TGCGCCAGCAGCCAGGACAGGGGCGGGCTATACGAGCAGTACTTC	CASSQDRGGLYEQYF
.	TRBJ1-4	TRBD1	TRBV6-5	TGTGCCAGCAGTAGGACAGGCAATGAAAAACTGTTTTTT	CASSRTGNEKLFF
.	TRBJ2-3	.	TRBV27	TGTGCCAGCAGTCCGTACTTAGTGGGAGGTAGTGGAGATACGCAGTATTTT	CASSPYLVGGSGDTQYF
.	TRBJ2-2	TRBD2	TRBV9	TGTGCCAGCAGCACCCGCACTAGCGGGAAGAACACCGGGGAGCTGTTTTTT	CASSTRTSGKNTGELFF
.	TRBJ1-5	.	TRBV7-9	TGTGCCAGCAGCTTAGCCCCGGGACATCCACAGCATTTT	CASSLAPGHPQHF
.	TRBJ1-1	TRBD1	TRBV10-3	TGTGCCATCAGGGAGACAGGGGGAGCTTTCTTT	CAIRETGGAFF
once	TRBJ2-1	.	TRBV4-3	TGCGCCAGCAGCCAACTATCCGCCACAACGGGGGTCTACAATGAGCAGTTCTTC	CASSQLSATTGVYNEQFF
.	TRBJ1-2	.	TRBV24-1	TGTGCCACCAGTGATTCCGTCTACTATGGCTACACCTTC	CATSDSVYYGYTF
.	TRBJ2-5	.	TRBV29-1	TGCAGCGCCAAAGAACTAGTGGGATATCCGTGGGGAGAGACCCAGTACTTC	CSAKELVGYPWGETQYF
.	TRBJ2-5	.	TRBV27	TGTGCCAGCAGTTGGTCAGGGAAAGAGACCCAGTACTTC	CASSWSGKETQYF
.	TRBJ1-4	.	TRBV16	TGTGCCAGCAGCCAATCCGCCTCCCCTCGGGAAAAACTGTTTTTT	CASSQSASPREKLFF
.	TRBJ2-1	.	TRBV2	TGTGCCAGCACAATCGGGTCATACAATGAGCAGTTCTTC	CASTIGSYNEQFF
.	TRBJ1-4	.	TRBV6-5	TGTGCCAGCAGTCCCCTTGGGAGTAATGAAAAACTGTTTTTT	CASSPLGSNEKLFF
.	TRBJ1-1	.	TRBV2	TGTGCCAGCGGGAGGGTTTCTGAAGCTTTCTTT	CASGRVSEAFF
.	TRBJ1-4	TRBD1	TRBV5-4	TGTGCCAGCAGCTTGGGACAGGGGATTGGTGAAAAACTGTTTTTT	CASSLGQGIGEKLFF
.	TRBJ2-5	TRBD1	TRBV6-5	TGTGCCAGCAGTCCCCGGACAGGGGAAGAGACCCAGTACTTC	CASSPRTGEETQYF
.	TRBJ2-3	TRBD2	TRBV6-5	TGTGCCAGCAGTTACTCGATTCTAGCGGGGGCAGATACGCAGTATTTT	CASSYSILAGADTQYF
.	TRBJ2-3	TRBD2	TRBV4-2	TGTGCCAGCAGTTATCTAGCGGGGGGCGTAGATACGCAGTATTTT	CASSYLAGGVDTQYF
once	TRBJ2-7	TRBD2	TRBV7-8	TGTGCCAGCAGCCCCACCCTGAGGGGTCGCGCTAGCGGGAGGTCAAAGTACGAGCAGTACTTC	CASSPTLRGRASGRSKYEQYF
.	TRBJ2-7	TRBD2	TRBV7-9	TGTGCCAGCAGCACTACTAGCGGGGCCTCGTACGAGCAGTACTTC	CASSTTSGASYEQYF
.	TRBJ2-3	TRBD2	TRBV25-1	TGTGCCAGCATCGGTACTAGCGGGATCACATTT	CASIGTSGITF
.	TRBJ2-7	TRBD1	TRBV11-3	TGTGCCAGCAGCTTAACAGGGGTTCACGAGCAGTACTTC	CASSLTGVHEQYF
.	TRBJ1-6	.	TRBV5-5	TGTGCCAGCAGCTATACCGTGGCCTCGAATTCACCCCTCCACTTT	CASSYTVASNSPLHF
.	TRBJ2-7	TRBD1	TRBV2	TGTGCCAGCGAACGGGACAGGGGCACCTACGAGCAGTACTTC	CASERDRGTYEQYF
.	TRBJ2-1	TRBD1	TRBV27	TGTGCCAGCAGCCCGACAGGGGGCTCCTACAATGAGCAGTTCTTC	CASSPTGGSYNEQFF
.	TRBJ1-1	TRBD1	TRBV5-1	TGCGCCAGCAGCTGGGGGGACAGGGCCAAGAACACTGAAGCTTTCTTT	CASSWGDRAKNTEAFF
.	TRBJ2-7	TRBD1	TRBV5-1	TGCGCCAGCAGCTTGGTCCAGGGGGCGCAAAGGTACGAGCAGTACTTC	CASSLVQGAQRYEQYF
.	TRBJ2-1	.	TRBV28	TGTGCCAGCAGTCCAACCCACCGGGTCCAGTTCTTC	CASSPTHRVQFF
.	TRBJ1-1	.	TRBV5-8	TGTGCCAGCAGCTTGATCGGGGTGGGGGGCACTGAAGCTTTCTTT	CASSLIGVGGTEAFF
few	TRBJ2-7	.	TRBV2	TGTGCCAGCACTACCCGGGGAAAACCACACTCCTACGAGCAGTACTTC	CASTTRGKPHSYEQYF
.	TRBJ2-1	.	TRBV5-4	TGTGCCAGCAGCTTGGACTCCGTAAATGAGCAGTTCTTC	CASSLDSVNEQFF
.	TRBJ2-7	.	TRBV4-1	TGCGCCAGCAGCCAAGGCGGGCAGGGGAACTACGAGCAGTACTTC	CASSQGGQGNYEQYF
.	TRBJ1-2	.	TRBV28	TGTGCCAGCAGTTTCGGAGACCGAGGCTACACCTTC	CASSFGDRGYTF